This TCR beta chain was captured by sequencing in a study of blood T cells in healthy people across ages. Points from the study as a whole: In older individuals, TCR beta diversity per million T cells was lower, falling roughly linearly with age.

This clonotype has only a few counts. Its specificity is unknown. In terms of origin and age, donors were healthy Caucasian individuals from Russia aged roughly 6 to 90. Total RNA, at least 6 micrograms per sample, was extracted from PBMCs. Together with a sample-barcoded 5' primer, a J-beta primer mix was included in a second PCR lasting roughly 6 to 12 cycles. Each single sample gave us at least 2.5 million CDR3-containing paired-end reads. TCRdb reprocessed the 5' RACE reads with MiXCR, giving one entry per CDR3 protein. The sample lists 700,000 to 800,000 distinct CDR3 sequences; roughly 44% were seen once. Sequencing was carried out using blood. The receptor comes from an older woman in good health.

In DNA form, the CDR3 reads TGCGCCAGCAGCATCGGGACTAGGGCGAACACCGGGGAGCTGTTTTTT. Amino acid sequence: CASSIGTRANTGELFF. This chain joins TRBV5-1 and TRBJ2-2; 8 bases map to TRBD2. From germline, CDR1 is SGHRS and CDR2 YFSETQ. The CDR3 runs 16 residues. Trimming at V came to 4 bases and at J to 0 bases, leaving 5 bases not matched to a gene.